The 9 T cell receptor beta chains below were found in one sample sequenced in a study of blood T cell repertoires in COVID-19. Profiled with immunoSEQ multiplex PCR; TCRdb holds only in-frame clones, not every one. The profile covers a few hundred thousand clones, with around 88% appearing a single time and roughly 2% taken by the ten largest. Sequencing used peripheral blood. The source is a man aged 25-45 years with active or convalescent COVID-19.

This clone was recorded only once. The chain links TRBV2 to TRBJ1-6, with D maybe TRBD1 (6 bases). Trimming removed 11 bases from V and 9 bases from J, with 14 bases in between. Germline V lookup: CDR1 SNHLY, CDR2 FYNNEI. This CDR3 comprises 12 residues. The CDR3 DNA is TGTGCCGGAGGGGGGGACGCTTCACCCCTCCACTTT. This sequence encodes CAGGGDASPLHF.

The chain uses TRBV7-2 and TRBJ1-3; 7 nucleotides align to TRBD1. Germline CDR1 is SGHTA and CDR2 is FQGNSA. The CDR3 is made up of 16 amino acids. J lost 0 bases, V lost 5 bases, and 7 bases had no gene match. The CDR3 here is CASSPRTGRSGNTIYF. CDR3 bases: TGTGCCAGCAGCCCACGGACAGGACGCTCTGGAAACACCATATATTTT.

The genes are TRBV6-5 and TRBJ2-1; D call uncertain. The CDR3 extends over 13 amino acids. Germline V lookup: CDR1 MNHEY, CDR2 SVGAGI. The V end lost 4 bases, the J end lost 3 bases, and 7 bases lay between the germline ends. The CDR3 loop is CASSSPGYNEQFF. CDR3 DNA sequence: TGTGCCAGCAGTTCCCCGGGCTACAATGAGCAGTTCTTC.

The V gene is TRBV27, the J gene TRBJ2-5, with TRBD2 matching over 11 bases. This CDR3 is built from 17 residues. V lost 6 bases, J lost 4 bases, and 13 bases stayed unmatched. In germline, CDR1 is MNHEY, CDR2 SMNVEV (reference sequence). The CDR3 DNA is TGTGCCAGCAGCCATCGGAACCATGGGACTAGCGGAGAGACCCAGTACTTC. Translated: CASSHRNHGTSGETQYF.

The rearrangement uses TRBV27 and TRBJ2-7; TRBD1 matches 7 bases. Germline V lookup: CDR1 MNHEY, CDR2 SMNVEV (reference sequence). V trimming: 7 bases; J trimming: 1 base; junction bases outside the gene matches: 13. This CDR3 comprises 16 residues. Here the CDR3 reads CASTYSTGTASYEQYF. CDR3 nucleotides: TGTGCCAGCACCTATTCCACCGGGACAGCTTCCTACGAGCAGTACTTC.

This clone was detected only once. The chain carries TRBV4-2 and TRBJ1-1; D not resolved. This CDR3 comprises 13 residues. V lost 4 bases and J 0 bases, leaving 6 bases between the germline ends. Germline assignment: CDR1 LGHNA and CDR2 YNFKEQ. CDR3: CASSPLMNTEAFF. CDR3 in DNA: TGTGCCAGCAGCCCCCTTATGAACACTGAAGCTTTCTTT.

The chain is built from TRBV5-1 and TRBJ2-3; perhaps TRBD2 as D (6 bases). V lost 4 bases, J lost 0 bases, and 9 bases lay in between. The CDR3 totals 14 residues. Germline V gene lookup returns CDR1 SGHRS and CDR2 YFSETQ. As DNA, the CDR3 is TGCGCCAGCAGCACCGGGACTAGCACAGATACGCAGTATTTT. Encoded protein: CASSTGTSTDTQYF.

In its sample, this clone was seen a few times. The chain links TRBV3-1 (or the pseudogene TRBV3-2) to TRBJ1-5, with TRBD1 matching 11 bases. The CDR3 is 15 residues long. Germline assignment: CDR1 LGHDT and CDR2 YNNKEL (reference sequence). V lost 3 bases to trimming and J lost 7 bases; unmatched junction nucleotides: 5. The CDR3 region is CASSQGTGGFQPQHF. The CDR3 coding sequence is TGTGCCAGCAGCCAGGGGACAGGGGGTTTCCAGCCCCAGCATTTT.

This CDR3 reads CASSHTGAGQPQHF. Here the CDR3 DNA reads TGTGCCAGCAGCCACACAGGGGCCGGTCAGCCCCAGCATTTT. The rearrangement links TRBV7-9 to TRBJ1-5, with 7 bases aligning to TRBD1. In germline, CDR1 is SEHNR, CDR2 FQNEAQ (reference sequence). Germline trimming cut 5 bases from V and 6 bases from J; bases unmatched to any gene: 7. This CDR3 has 14 residues.